The TCR beta chain described here comes from a study of CD8 T cells in ankylosing spondylitis. Trimming shortened V by 6 bases and J by 4 bases, and 20 bases separated the two germline ends. The germline gives CDR1 MNHEY, CDR2 SMNVEV (reference sequence). CDR3 length: 16 amino acids. As to this clonotype: The target antigen is unknown.

TCRdb called the 5' RACE reads again in MiXCR, with one record for every CDR3 protein. Of about 400,000 distinct CDR3 sequences listed, about a fifth were seen once; the top ten hold around 16%. Study-wide results and caveats: In peripheral blood, disease-linked CD8+ clones occurred at relatively low frequencies. Disease-linked clones reportedly concentrated significantly in matched ankylosing spondylitis synovial fluid. Within ankylosing spondylitis blood, a TCR beta motif made up of under 10 highly homologous variants appeared to be characteristic.

This chain links TRBV27 with TRBJ2-3; maybe TRBD2 (6 bases). The receptor's source is a male donor with ankylosing spondylitis. The specimen sequenced was blood, either unsorted or a sorted T cell fraction (not recorded which). CDR3 loop: CASSLRPRLESDTQYF. The CDR3, as DNA: TGTGCCAGCAGCCTCAGGCCGAGACTAGAATCAGATACGCAGTATTTT.